The clone carrying this T cell receptor beta chain was recorded once. The CDR3 consists of 16 residues. Germline lookup yields CDR1 SNHLY and CDR2 FYNNEI. Unmatched junction bases numbered 15, after V lost 7 bases and J lost 7 bases. This specimen belongs to a study of cytomegalovirus exposure and HLA in healthy donors. This donor's file did not include a recorded CMV serostatus. The PCR contained 60 Vbeta and 13 Jbeta primers. In the original processing: There were around 80 million unique TCR beta chains by a later count, and 8.5 million to 14 million of them were shared. Profiling relied on immunoSEQ multiplex PCR, and the TCRdb table lists in-frame clones only, not all of them. V and J calls and clone size are as listed in that table; D and trimming were resolved from the DNA. This sample yields some 170,000 clones, of which 70% to 85% are seen a single time; 2% to 2.5% belongs to the top ten.

The source of this sequence is a human donor in good health. This sequence joins TRBV2 and TRBJ2-3, with 9 bases that match TRBD2. Material for sequencing was PBMCs. The CDR3 DNA sequence: TGTGCCAGCACTAGCGGGGAGTCGGTGGGACTCCATACGCAGTATTTT. Protein: CASTSGESVGLHTQYF.